The 18 T cell receptor beta chains listed next were all sequenced from one sample in a study of siplizumab effects on memory and regulatory T cells. The protocol was immunoSEQ multiplex PCR, while the TCRdb copy is restricted to in-frame clones and leaves out a portion. The sample contains approximately 94,000 clones, approximately 94% of which appear only once. Sequences were obtained from CD8+ T cells sorted from blood. Source of these receptors: a human donor in good health.

This clone has a single count. This chain uses TRBV9 with TRBJ2-7; D is undetermined. V lost 0 bases and J 0 bases, leaving 13 bases between the germline ends. The CDR3 is 16 residues long. Germline V gene sequence: CDR1 SGDLS, CDR2 YYNGEE. As DNA, the CDR3 is TGTGCCAGCAGCGTAGAGCCGGATAGGGCCTCCTACGAGCAGTACTTC. Residues: CASSVEPDRASYEQYF.

This clone occurred once. The rearrangement uses TRBV19 and TRBJ2-7; D gene uncertain. Per germline, CDR1 LNHDA and CDR2 SQIVND (reference sequence). The CDR3 has 12 amino acids. The V end was cut by 4 bases, the J end by 0 bases, with 4 bases between. Here the CDR3 DNA reads TGTGCCAGTAGTAAAGACTCCTACGAGCAGTACTTC. This encodes CASSKDSYEQYF.

The chain carries TRBV6-1 and TRBJ2-7, with TRBD1 matching over 8 bases. The CDR3 length is 15 residues. CDR1 and CDR2 from the germline V gene are MNHNS and SASEGT. V trimming: 5 bases; J trimming: 7 bases; junction bases outside the gene matches: 13. The CDR3 DNA is TGTGCCAGCAGTAAGACAGGGGTCAACCCAGGAGAGCAGTACTTC. This codes for CASSKTGVNPGEQYF.

The chain links TRBV5-8 to TRBJ2-1, with D possibly being TRBD1 or TRBD2 (6 bases each). The V and J ends lost 3 bases and 10 bases respectively, with 17 bases between them. The CDR3 contains 14 residues. CDR1 and CDR2 (germline): SGHTS, YDEGEE. CDR3 DNA sequence: TGTGCCAGCAGCTGGGGGGCTCTCCTTTGGGAGCAGTTCTTC. Its translation: CASSWGALLWEQFF.

This chain links TRBV6-5 with TRBJ1-1; D uncertain. V shed 3 bases and J shed 7 bases, with 12 bases lying between them. There are 13 residues in the CDR3. Germline values: CDR1 MNHEY, CDR2 SVGAGI. The CDR3 is CASSYNSVGEAFF. In nucleotides, the CDR3 is TGTGCCAGCAGTTATAACAGTGTAGGTGAAGCTTTCTTT.

The rearrangement links TRBV5-1 to TRBJ2-1; 7 bases match TRBD2. There are 21 residues in the CDR3. Trimming at V came to 0 bases and at J to 0 bases, leaving 18 bases not matched to a gene. Germline CDR1 SGHRS, CDR2 YFSETQ. DNA for the CDR3: TGCGCCAGCAGCTTGGACGGTGCGGGAGTACTGGGGGAAAGCTCCTACAATGAGCAGTTCTTC. It encodes CASSLDGAGVLGESSYNEQFF. Full variable domain (missing parts from reference TRBV5-1 and TRBJ2-1): KAGVTQTPRYLIKTRGQQVTLSCSPISGHRSVSWYQQTPGQGLQFLFEYFSETQRNKGNFPGRFSGRQFSNSRSEMNVSTLELGDSALYLCASSLDGAGVLGESSYNEQFFGPGTRLTVL.

This chain links TRBV6-5 with TRBJ2-3; the D gene could be TRBD1 or TRBD2 (5 bases each). Trimming stripped 7 bases from V and 6 bases from J, with 14 bases between. The CDR3 is made up of 13 amino acids. CDR1 MNHEY and CDR2 SVGAGI come from the germline V gene. This chain's CDR3 is CASTPLGDDTQYF. CDR3 nucleotides: TGTGCCAGCACTCCTCTCGGGGACGATACGCAGTATTTT.

This clone was observed a single time. The chain combines TRBV5-1 with TRBJ2-1; TRBD1 might be the D (6 bases). This CDR3 is 15 amino acids long. The V and J ends lost 2 bases and 5 bases respectively, with 14 bases between them. The germline gives CDR1 SGHRS, CDR2 YFSETQ. CDR3 amino acids: CASSLLDSRHNEQFF. The CDR3 region has the DNA TGCGCCAGCAGCTTATTGGACAGCAGGCACAATGAGCAGTTCTTC.

This chain joins TRBV5-8 and TRBJ2-1; 8 bases map to TRBD2. This CDR3 region has 15 residues. With 4 bases clipped from V and 7 bases from J, the junction kept 10 bases outside the gene matches. The germline gives CDR1 SGHTS, CDR2 YDEGEE. The CDR3 DNA reads TGTGCCAGCAGCCCCGGGGGGGCGCCGTATAATGAGCAGTTCTTC. It is translated as CASSPGGAPYNEQFF.

The rearrangement links TRBV13 to TRBJ2-3; 13 nucleotides agree with TRBD2. Trimming removed 3 bases from V and 2 bases from J; junction bases left unmatched: 2. CDR1 is PRHDT, CDR2 FYEKMQ, per germline (reference sequence). This CDR3 has 16 residues. The CDR3 region has the DNA TGTGCCAGCAGCTTGGGACTAGCGGGGACCACAGATACGCAGTATTTT. Protein: CASSLGLAGTTDTQYF.

V and J are TRBV6-5 and TRBJ1-2; D gene ambiguous. Germline V CDR1 and CDR2: MNHEY, SVGAGI. Trimming removed 5 bases at V and 2 bases at J, with 12 bases between. The CDR3 consists of 14 residues. In nucleotides, the CDR3 is TGTGCCAGCAGTCTTGCTTCGGAGAACTATGGCTACACCTTC. Residues: CASSLASENYGYTF.

The chain is built from TRBV5-6 and TRBJ1-1; the D is unclear. The germline gives CDR1 SGHDT, CDR2 YYEEEE. Deletions cut 0 bases from V and 0 bases from J, with 9 bases between. The CDR3 loop spans 15 amino acids. The CDR3 spells CASSLDPRMNTEAFF. The CDR3 DNA is TGTGCCAGCAGCTTGGACCCCCGAATGAACACTGAAGCTTTCTTT. The entire variable domain, with the rest obtained from reference TRBV5-6 and TRBJ1-1, is as follows: DAGVTQSPTHLIKTRGQQVTLRCSPKSGHDTVSWYQQALGQGPQFIFQYYEEEERQRGNFPDRFSGHQFPNYSSELNVNALLLGDSALYLCASSLDPRMNTEAFFGQGTRLTVV.

This CDR3 reads CASSSYGAISYEQYF. The CDR3 region has the DNA TGCGCCAGCAGCTCGTACGGGGCAATTTCCTACGAGCAGTACTTC. The V and J genes are TRBV5-1 and TRBJ2-7, with D perhaps TRBD1 or TRBD2 (5 bases each). CDR1 and CDR2 (germline): SGHRS, YFSETQ. Trimming removed 3 bases at V and 1 base at J, with 14 bases between. The CDR3 contains 15 residues. The variable domain in full, with the rest retrieved from reference TRBV5-1 and TRBJ2-7, is KAGVTQTPRYLIKTRGQQVTLSCSPISGHRSVSWYQQTPGQGLQFLFEYFSETQRNKGNFPGRFSGRQFSNSRSEMNVSTLELGDSALYLCASSSYGAISYEQYFGPGTRLTVT.

The gene calls are TRBV19 and TRBJ1-2, with TRBD1 matching over 7 bases. This CDR3 has 13 amino acids. V lost 10 bases and J lost 7; bases outside the gene matches: 12. CDR1 and CDR2 from the germline V gene are LNHDA and SQIVND (reference sequence). CDR3 sequence reads: CATKMEGAGGYTF. The DNA for the CDR3 is TGTGCCACCAAAATGGAGGGGGCGGGTGGCTACACCTTC.

The chain is built from TRBV13 and TRBJ2-7; TRBD1 aligns across 8 bases. CDR3 length: 16 residues. Trimming removed 1 base from V and 6 bases from J; junction bases left unmatched: 11. Germline CDR1 PRHDT, CDR2 FYEKMQ (reference sequence). The CDR3 protein is CASSLVSGQGFGEQYF. In DNA form, the CDR3 reads TGTGCCAGCAGCTTAGTATCCGGACAGGGATTTGGCGAGCAGTACTTC.

The V call is TRBV7-3, the J call TRBJ2-1; 10 bases agree with TRBD2. CDR3 length: 14 residues. Germline V gene data show CDR1 as SGHTA and CDR2 as FQGTGA. Unmatched junction bases numbered 7, after V lost 6 bases and J lost 8 bases. The CDR3 bases are TGTGCCAGCAGTTATAGCGGGGGGCAGGATGAGCAGTTCTTC. It specifies CASSYSGGQDEQFF.

This sequence joins TRBV9 and TRBJ2-7, with 7 nucleotides matching TRBD1. The germline gives CDR1 SGDLS, CDR2 YYNGEE. The CDR3 spans 13 residues. V was clipped by 6 bases and J by 5 bases; unmatched bases: 8. The CDR3 DNA sequence: TGTGCCAGCAACACAGGGGCTAACGACGAGCAGTACTTC. Its translation is CASNTGANDEQYF.

With respect to this clone: A read error may produce the germline difference seen at one junction end. This chain uses TRBV7-7 with TRBJ2-3; TRBD1 might be the D (7 bases). In germline, CDR1 is SSHAT, CDR2 FNYEAQ (reference sequence). CDR3 size: 15 residues. The CDR3 loop reads CASSLTSQGGDTQYF. CDR3 in DNA: TGTGCTAGCAGCTTGACTTCCCAGGGGGGAGATACGCAGTATTTT.